The entry below gives a single T cell receptor (beta chain) sequence along with its context. Its antigen is not known. These data originate in a study of cytomegalovirus exposure and HLA in healthy donors. General observations from the study: According to the study, around 150 TCR beta chains were cytomegalovirus-associated.

The CDR3 contains 14 residues. V shed 7 bases and J 5 bases; nucleotides not matched to a gene: 8. Germline CDR1 SQVTM, CDR2 ANQGSEA. PCR involved 60 Vbeta and 13 Jbeta primers. TCRdb's copy holds only in-frame clones and misses some; the assay was immunoSEQ multiplex PCR. Of roughly 100,000 clones listed, roughly 73% are singletons. V is TRBV29-1 and J is TRBJ1-2; 12 bases line up with TRBD1. The source is a man aged 35 to 55 in good health and CMV-seronegative. The sequenced sample consisted of PBMCs. CDR3 DNA: TGCAGCGGAGGGGGGACAGGGGGCGATTATGGCTACACCTTC. The encoded protein is CSGGGTGGDYGYTF.